The 25 T cell receptor beta chains reported below all come from one sample, sequenced in a study of shared clonotypes between healthy human individuals. Naive CD8 cells lacked CD45RO, underwent positive selection for CCR7 and left out terminally differentiated effector memory CD45RA+ cells. Only in-frame clones appear in the TCRdb table, and some are missing; sequencing was by immunoSEQ multiplex PCR. The table shows a few million clones, with 93% occurring only once. Sequenced material: naive CD8+ T cells from PBMCs. The receptors were sampled from a man between 18 and 35 years old in good health. Some clones in this sample may be carry-over from other donors' samples.

This rearrangement joins TRBV9 to TRBJ2-1; tentative D call: TRBD2 (6 bases). CDR1 and CDR2 from the germline V gene are SGDLS and YYNGEE. This CDR3 is built from 15 residues. V was trimmed by 0 bases and J by 5 bases, leaving 12 bases between them. The CDR3: CASSVGASVDNEQFF. The CDR3 nucleotides read TGTGCCAGCAGCGTAGGGGCTAGCGTAGACAATGAGCAGTTCTTC.

The chain employs TRBV4-1 and TRBJ1-5; TRBD1 is a possible D gene (5 bases). The germline CDR1 and CDR2 sequences are MGHRA and YSYEKL. V was pared by 3 bases and J by 7 bases, with 16 bases between. The CDR3 is 15 residues long. The CDR3 reads CASSQRQGLKQPQHF. The CDR3 DNA reads as TGCGCCAGCAGCCAGCGTCAGGGACTCAAACAGCCCCAGCATTTT.

This chain links TRBV5-1 with TRBJ1-1; no clear D gene. The CDR3 loop spans 16 amino acids. CDR1 is SGHRS and CDR2 is YFSETQ in the germline V gene. V dropped 4 bases and J dropped 1 base, with 17 bases sitting between them. The CDR3 loop reads CASSPPGRTKNTEAFF. The CDR3 DNA reads as TGCGCCAGCAGCCCCCCGGGGAGAACGAAGAACACTGAAGCTTTCTTT.

V usage is TRBV7-9 and J usage is TRBJ2-3, with 11 bases lining up with TRBD2. The CDR3 has 18 amino acids. CDR1 is SEHNR and CDR2 is FQNEAQ in the germline V gene (reference sequence). Trimming at V came to 5 bases and at J to 2 bases, leaving 12 bases not matched to a gene. The CDR3 spells CASSQIAGGPGDTDTQYF. The DNA for the CDR3 is TGTGCCAGCAGCCAAATAGCGGGAGGGCCGGGAGACACAGATACGCAGTATTTT.

V usage is TRBV10-1 and J usage is TRBJ2-2; 7 bases line up with TRBD1. CDR1 and CDR2 (germline): WNHNN, SYGVQD (reference sequence). There are 17 residues in the CDR3. Unmatched junction bases numbered 14, after V lost 3 bases and J lost 7 bases. The CDR3 reads CASSERFHGQGVGELFF. In DNA, the CDR3 is TGCGCCAGCAGTGAACGATTTCACGGGCAGGGGGTCGGGGAGCTGTTTTTT.

This clone was counted once. The chain employs TRBV10-3 and TRBJ2-7, with D possibly matching TRBD2 (6 bases). CDR1 and CDR2 (germline): ENHRY, SYGVKD. This CDR3 region has 12 residues. Trimming took 8 bases from V and 1 from J, leaving 9 bases between them. The CDR3 DNA reads TGTGCCATCGCGGGGATATCCTACGAGCAGTACTTC. This sequence encodes CAIAGISYEQYF.

The chain has TRBV16 and TRBJ1-1; D is perhaps TRBD1 (5 bases). CDR3 size: 14 residues. Trimming cost V 0 bases and J 6 bases, with 11 bases left between them. The germline V gene encodes CDR1 KGHSY and CDR2 FQNENV. The CDR3 sequence is CASSQSGGKAEAFF. CDR3 nucleotide sequence: TGTGCCAGCAGCCAATCTGGGGGGAAGGCTGAAGCTTTCTTT.

V is TRBV28 and J is TRBJ2-3, with D tentatively TRBD1 or TRBD2 (6 bases each). The V gene's germline CDR1 is MDHEN and CDR2 SYDVKM. The CDR3 totals 16 residues. V shed 3 bases and J shed 4 bases, with 17 bases lying between them. Here the CDR3 DNA reads TGTGCCAGCAGTTTGGTGGGGGGCCGGAGGTCAGATACGCAGTATTTT. This sequence encodes CASSLVGGRRSDTQYF.

This chain's CDR3 is CASAAGTDTQYF. The CDR3 nucleotides are TGTGCCAGCGCTGCAGGCACAGATACGCAGTATTTT. This chain uses TRBV2 with TRBJ2-3; no clear D gene. V was pared by 8 bases and J by 1 base, with 7 bases between. The CDR3 is 12 amino acids. CDR1 SNHLY and CDR2 FYNNEI come from the germline V gene.

This clone turned up a few times. This sample also contains other DNA sequences that code for the same CDR3. The chain has TRBV5-1 and TRBJ1-1; D remains unclear. This CDR3 spans 11 amino acids. Deletions cut 2 bases from V and 5 bases from J, with 4 bases between. Per the germline V gene, CDR1 is SGHRS and CDR2 is YFSETQ. The CDR3 loop reads CASSFGTEAFF. CDR3 bases: TGCGCCAGCAGCTTCGGAACTGAAGCTTTCTTT.

The chain couples TRBV5-1 to TRBJ2-1; 11 positions agree with TRBD2. The ends lost 0 bases at V and 1 base at J; junction bases unmatched: 9. Germline V gene data show CDR1 as SGHRS and CDR2 as YFSETQ. CDR3 size: 19 residues. The CDR3 DNA reads as TGCGCCAGCAGCTTGGCAGGGCCTCTAGCGGGAGGATCCTACAATGAGCAGTTCTTC. This gives the protein CASSLAGPLAGGSYNEQFF.

The genes are TRBV28 and TRBJ2-1, with 7 bases fitting TRBD2. This CDR3 spans 16 amino acids. Unmatched junction bases numbered 9, after V lost 5 bases and J lost 2 bases. Germline-derived CDR1 and CDR2 are MDHEN and SYDVKM. The CDR3 DNA reads TGTGCCAGCAGTACGCCGGGGGGTTATCCCTACAATGAGCAGTTCTTC. This codes for CASSTPGGYPYNEQFF.

The rearrangement uses TRBV4-1 and TRBJ2-3; 7 bases line up with TRBD1. From germline, CDR1 is MGHRA and CDR2 YSYEKL. V lost 0 bases, J lost 5 bases, and 11 bases stayed unmatched. CDR3 length equals 17 residues. This CDR3 reads CASSQEPSGGEGDTQYF. In DNA, the CDR3 is TGCGCCAGCAGCCAAGAACCCTCAGGGGGTGAGGGAGATACGCAGTATTTT.

With regard to this clone: Other DNA sequences of this sample code for an identical CDR3. The rearrangement uses TRBV9 and TRBJ2-3, with 9 bases fitting TRBD2. The CDR3 contains 15 residues. Trimming at V came to 3 bases and at J to 3 bases, leaving 5 bases not matched to a gene. Germline V gives CDR1 SGDLS, CDR2 YYNGEE. The CDR3 loop reads CASSGSGSRTDTQYF. CDR3 DNA sequence: TGTGCCAGCAGCGGTAGCGGGAGTAGAACAGATACGCAGTATTTT.

CDR3 in DNA: TGTGCCAGCAGCTTAGATCGCCACCGGGACAGGGGAGACTATGGCTACACCTTC. Amino acids: CASSLDRHRDRGDYGYTF. The rearrangement links TRBV7-2 to TRBJ1-2, with 10 positions matching TRBD1. CDR3 size: 18 residues. Germline V CDR1 and CDR2: SGHTA, FQGNSA. Unmatched junction bases numbered 11, after V lost 1 base and J lost 3 bases. The entire variable domain, with the rest obtained from reference TRBV7-2 and TRBJ1-2, is as follows: GAGVSQSPSNKVTEKGKDVELRCDPISGHTALYWYRQSLGQGLEFLIYFQGNSAPDKSGLPSDRFSAERTGGSVSTLTIQRTQQEDSAVYLCASSLDRHRDRGDYGYTFGSGTRLTVV.

The rearrangement joins TRBV11-3 to TRBJ1-3; no definite D call. Germline V gives CDR1 SGHNT, CDR2 YENEEA. The ends were cut back, 1 base at V and 4 bases at J, with 8 bases in the middle. This CDR3 region has 14 residues. DNA for the CDR3: TGTGCCAGCAGCTTAGGAGGGATCGGAAACACCATATATTTT. Its protein is CASSLGGIGNTIYF. Using reference TRBV11-3 and TRBJ1-3 for the parts outside the CDR3, the full variable domain is EAGVVQSPRYKIIEKKQPVAFWCNPISGHNTLYWYLQNLGQGPELLIRYENEEAVDDSQLPKDRFSAERLKGVDSTLKIQPAELGDSAVYLCASSLGGIGNTIYFGEGSWLTVV.

V and J are TRBV5-6 and TRBJ1-4, with D tentatively TRBD1 (5 bases). Germline-derived CDR1 and CDR2 are SGHDT and YYEEEE. This CDR3 spans 13 amino acids. V was clipped by 7 bases and J by 6 bases, with 13 bases between them. The DNA for the CDR3 is TGTGCCAGCCGGGGGTTCCCGGATGAAAAACTGTTTTTT. Its translation is CASRGFPDEKLFF. Complete variable domain (other parts from reference TRBV5-6 and TRBJ1-4): DAGVTQSPTHLIKTRGQQVTLRCSPKSGHDTVSWYQQALGQGPQFIFQYYEEEERQRGNFPDRFSGHQFPNYSSELNVNALLLGDSALYLCASRGFPDEKLFFGSGTQLSVL.

The chain joins TRBV19 to TRBJ2-7; the D gene is possibly TRBD2 (6 bases). The germline CDR1 and CDR2 sequences are LNHDA and SQIVND (reference sequence). CDR3 size: 14 residues. Trimming removed 3 bases at V and 3 bases at J, with 12 bases between. DNA for the CDR3: TGTGCCAGTAGTATTCGGTCGGGGGACTACGAGCAGTACTTC. Residues: CASSIRSGDYEQYF. The entire variable domain, with the rest obtained from reference TRBV19 and TRBJ2-7, is as follows: DGGITQSPKYLFRKEGQNVTLSCEQNLNHDAMYWYRQDPGQGLRLIYYSQIVNDFQKGDIAEGYSVSREKKESFPLTVTSAQKNPTAFYLCASSIRSGDYEQYFGPGTRLTVT.

The genes are TRBV29-1 and TRBJ1-2; 10 bases are a match to TRBD1. The length of the CDR3 is 15 residues. CDR1 SQVTM and CDR2 ANQGSEA come from the germline V gene. J lost 3 bases, V lost 0 bases, and 4 bases had no gene match. The CDR3 region is CSVEDPDRGYYGYTF. DNA for the CDR3: TGCAGCGTTGAAGATCCGGACAGGGGGTACTATGGCTACACCTTC.

CDR3 DNA sequence: TGTGCCAGCAGCTCCACCACAGGGACCTACGAGCAGTACTTC. Residues: CASSSTTGTYEQYF. The V gene is TRBV7-9, the J gene TRBJ2-7, with a tentative D call TRBD1 (6 bases). The CDR3 contains 14 residues. Germline V gene lookup returns CDR1 SEHNR and CDR2 FQNEAQ (reference sequence). V lost 4 bases and J lost 2, with 12 bases in between.

The J gene is TRBJ2-1, the V gene TRBV15, with D tentatively TRBD1 or TRBD2 (5 bases each). Trimming removed 5 bases from V and 9 bases from J, with 11 bases in between. The CDR3 is made up of 12 amino acids. The germline V gene has CDR1 LNHNV and CDR2 YYDKDF (reference sequence). The CDR3 loop is CATSPRGGEQFF. As DNA, the CDR3 is TGTGCCACCAGCCCGAGGGGCGGTGAGCAGTTCTTC.

The chain recombines TRBV11-2 with TRBJ1-3; TRBD1 is a possible D gene (5 bases). Trimming took off 6 bases at V and 4 bases at J, with 19 bases between the two ends. CDR1 SGHAT and CDR2 FQNNGV come from the germline V gene. The CDR3 sequence is 16 residues long. CDR3 bases: TGTGCCAGCAGTTTCGACGGGCGAGGGGCCGGAAACACCATATATTTT. Its translation: CASSFDGRGAGNTIYF.

The V and J genes are TRBV7-9 and TRBJ1-1, with 9 nucleotides matching TRBD1. The CDR3 length is 16 residues. Germline V CDR1 and CDR2: SEHNR, FQNEAQ (reference sequence). V gave up 5 bases and J gave up 7 bases; unmatched junction bases: 14. CDR3 sequence reads: CASSRSITTGGHEAFF. For the CDR3, the DNA is TGTGCCAGCAGCCGCTCCATAACTACAGGGGGCCATGAAGCTTTCTTT.

The rearrangement joins TRBV6-5 to TRBJ2-7; a weak D match, TRBD1 (6 bases). Germline CDR1 and CDR2: MNHEY and SVGAGI. This CDR3 contains 14 residues. The ends were cut back, 2 bases at V and 7 bases at J, with 15 bases in the middle. CDR3 sequence (DNA): TGTGCCAGCAGTTACGAAACAGGGTCAGAAGAGCAGTACTTC. Translating it yields CASSYETGSEEQYF.

This rearrangement joins TRBV4-2 to TRBJ2-2, with 8 nucleotides matching TRBD2. Germline assignment: CDR1 LGHNA and CDR2 YNFKEQ. V lost 0 bases and J lost 0; bases outside the gene matches: 3. The CDR3 is 17 residues long. The CDR3 region is CASSQDLTSANTGELFF. The CDR3 DNA reads as TGTGCCAGCAGCCAAGATTTGACTAGCGCGAACACCGGGGAGCTGTTTTTT.